Presented here are 6 T cell receptor beta chains from one specimen sequenced in a study of OX40 agonist ivuxolimab in advanced cancers. Here immunoSEQ multiplex PCR was the method, and the copy in TCRdb shows in-frame clones only, minus some. Of about 79,000 clones listed, 85% to 90% are singletons. The sample in question was CD4+ or CD8+ T cells sorted from blood, obtained in a trial of the OX40 agonist ivuxolimab. These receptors all stem from an adult with an advanced solid tumor such as melanoma, head and neck, liver or kidney cancer.

This clone was seen only once. The chain employs TRBV6-6 and TRBJ2-1; 7 nucleotides align to TRBD1. Germline CDR1 reads MNHNY; CDR2 reads SVGAGI (reference sequence). This CDR3 has 16 residues. V lost 2 bases and J lost 5; bases outside the gene matches: 9. The chain's CDR3 is CASSYLNPGQHNEQFF. CDR3 bases: TGTGCCAGCAGTTACCTGAATCCGGGACAGCACAATGAGCAGTTCTTC.

The count of this clone is one. The chain has TRBV6-6 and TRBJ2-7; no definite D call. The CDR3 runs to 14 residues. Between the trimmed V and J ends, which lost 0 bases and 1 base, there was a span of 7 bases. Germline lookup yields CDR1 MNHNY and CDR2 SVGAGI (reference sequence). The CDR3 sequence: CASSYSKASYEQYF. The DNA for the CDR3 is TGTGCCAGCAGTTACTCGAAAGCATCCTACGAGCAGTACTTC.

The chain links TRBV4-1 to TRBJ2-1, with 7 bases matching TRBD2. This CDR3 has 15 amino acids. J lost 8 bases, V lost 1 base, and 8 bases had no gene match. The V gene's germline CDR1 is MGHRA and CDR2 YSYEKL. This CDR3 reads CASSQGEGRLYEQFF. The CDR3 DNA reads TGCGCCAGCAGCCAAGGGGAGGGCCGGTTATATGAGCAGTTCTTC.

This clone was recorded a few times. The chain employs TRBV11-2 and TRBJ1-1; TRBD1 aligns across 7 bases. Germline V gene lookup returns CDR1 SGHAT and CDR2 FQNNGV. The trim removed 6 bases at V and 5 bases at J, leaving 3 bases unmatched. This CDR3 contains 12 residues. In nucleotides, the CDR3 is TGTGCCAGCAGTAGACAGGGAACTGAAGCTTTCTTT. It encodes CASSRQGTEAFF.

The chain links TRBV6-1 to TRBJ2-7; D uncertain. Germline assignment: CDR1 MNHNS and CDR2 SASEGT. The CDR3 has 17 amino acids. Trimming removed 4 bases from V and 0 bases from J, with 19 bases in between. The CDR3 spells CASSVGLQLAYSYEQYF. The CDR3 DNA reads TGTGCCAGCAGTGTAGGTTTACAGCTTGCCTACTCCTACGAGCAGTACTTC.

The chain is built from TRBV27 and TRBJ1-1, with a weak D call TRBD1 (5 bases). CDR3 size: 13 residues. The V gene lost 6 bases and the J gene lost 1 base, with 9 bases spanning the gap. The germline CDR1 and CDR2 sequences are MNHEY and SMNVEV (reference sequence). For the CDR3, the DNA is TGTGCCAGCAGCCCGCAGGGGAACACTGAAGCTTTCTTT. Encoded protein: CASSPQGNTEAFF.